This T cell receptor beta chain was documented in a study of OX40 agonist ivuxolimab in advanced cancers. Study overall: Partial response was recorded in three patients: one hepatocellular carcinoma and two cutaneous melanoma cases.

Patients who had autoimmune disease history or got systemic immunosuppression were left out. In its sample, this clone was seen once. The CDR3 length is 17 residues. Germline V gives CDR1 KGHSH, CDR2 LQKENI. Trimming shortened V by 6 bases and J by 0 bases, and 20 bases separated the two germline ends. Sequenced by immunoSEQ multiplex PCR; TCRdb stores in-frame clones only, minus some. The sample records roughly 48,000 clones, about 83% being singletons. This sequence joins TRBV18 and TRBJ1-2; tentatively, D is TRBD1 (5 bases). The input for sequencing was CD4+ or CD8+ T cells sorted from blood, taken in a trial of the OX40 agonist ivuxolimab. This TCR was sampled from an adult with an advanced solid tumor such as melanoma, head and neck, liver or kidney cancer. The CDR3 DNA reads TGTGCCAGCTCCCACGGGCCGGGACTTCGGGCTAACTATGGCTACACCTTC. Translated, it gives CASSHGPGLRANYGYTF.